This T cell receptor beta chain came from a study of cytomegalovirus exposure and HLA in healthy donors. With 60 Vbeta and 13 Jbeta primers, the PCR was carried out. The assay was immunoSEQ multiplex PCR, and TCRdb's table has in-frame clones only and misses some. This table holds 110,000 to 150,000 clones, roughly 70% found once. The CDR3 contains 15 residues. Germline V lookup: CDR1 SGHRS, CDR2 YFSETQ. The V and J ends lost 2 bases and 0 bases respectively, with 12 bases between them. The rearrangement links TRBV5-1 to TRBJ2-7; the D gene is possibly TRBD1 (5 bases). The sample consisted of PBMCs. The sequence came from a man in his 60s in good health and CMV-seronegative. The CDR3 loop reads CASSLTGGDSYEQYF. As DNA, the CDR3 is TGCGCCAGCAGCTTAACAGGTGGGGACTCCTACGAGCAGTACTTC.